This TCR beta chain was recovered during a study of memory CD4+ T cells and cytomegalovirus serostatus. Study-level background: Donors were healthy Belgian adults, under 10 CMV seropositive and some 24 seronegative.

On this clone: The antigen is undetermined.

Single viable CD3+CD4+CD8-CD45RO+ cells were sorted as the memory CD4+ T cells. After thawing, CD4+ T cells were positively selected. General study points: CMV serostatus prediction reached median AUC 0.95, or 0.91 with US-trained model. The CMV-associated TCR signature appears largely within the CD4+ memory repertoire.

The data were produced by immunoSEQ multiplex PCR, yet TCRdb's version contains in-frame clones alone and is incomplete. Among some 59,000 clones listed, approximately 78% were seen once. Germline-derived CDR1 and CDR2 are SGHRS and YFSETQ. V shed 4 bases and J 6 bases; nucleotides not matched to a gene: 5. CDR3 length equals 14 residues. Material: memory CD4+ T cells from blood. This receptor was identified in an adult in good health and CMV-seronegative. The V and J genes are TRBV5-1 and TRBJ2-5; 11 positions match TRBD1. CDR3: CASSGWTGGKTQYF. For the CDR3, the DNA is TGCGCCAGCAGCGGTTGGACAGGGGGCAAGACCCAGTACTTC.